The source of this T cell receptor (beta chain) is a study of patients and donors after allogeneic stem cell transplantation. A few counts support this clonotype. The CDR3 is made up of 16 amino acids. TCRdb reprocessed the RT-PCR reads with MiXCR, giving one entry per CDR3 protein. In the table there are around 82,000 distinct CDR3 sequences, around 5% of which are singletons. Sequenced material: blood, either unsorted or a sorted T cell fraction (not recorded which). The gene calls are TRBV1 and TRBJ2-1; no DNA check was done on the table's D call, TRBD2. TRBV1 counts as a pseudogene. This receptor was taken from a human donor who was either an allogeneic HSCT recipient or a stem cell or donor lymphocyte infusion donor (not recorded which). It is not recorded whose cells these are; they may come from a transplant donor. The CDR3 sequence: CTSSPAGTISYNEQFF. The DNA for the CDR3 is TGCACCAGCAGCCCAGCCGGGACTATATCCTACAATGAGCAGTTCTTC.